This T cell receptor beta chain was obtained from a study of T-cell memory formation after mild COVID-19. Study conclusions and caveats: CD4+ contracting clones were mainly CM and EM; CD8+ ones, EMRA. Cross-reactive memory seemingly joined, as some responding clones were found in pre-infection memory.

Concerning this clonotype: No antigen is known for it.

V was clipped by 3 bases and J by 5 bases, with 13 bases between them. The CDR3 covers 13 residues. Germline V gives CDR1 SQVTM, CDR2 ANQGSEA. 5'RACE primed at constant segments yielded TCR alpha and TCR beta cDNA libraries bearing sample barcodes and UMIs. Via MiXCR, TCRdb re-called the 5' RACE reads, giving one row per CDR3 protein. Of 500,000 to 600,000 distinct CDR3 sequences detected, more than 15% appear once; the ten largest clones hold about 12%. The chain is built from TRBV29-1 and TRBJ2-5, with a possible D match to TRBD2 (6 bases). This TCR derives from an adult woman who had mild COVID-19 (a few samples of this study predate the infection). Cell type and time point are not known. The specimen sequenced was PBMCs or a T cell subset sorted from them (not recorded which). CDR3 DNA: TGCAGCGTTGACCCTTCGGGACTCGAGACCCAGTACTTC. This gives the protein CSVDPSGLETQYF.